This T cell receptor (beta chain) was identified during a study of cytomegalovirus exposure and HLA in healthy donors. Findings of the study overall: A later analysis revealed that TCR association rates differed between HLA loci, peaking at DRB1 and bottoming out at HLA-C. HLA allele associations emerged for under 20,000 TCR beta sequences in a later analysis, at 0.05 false discovery rate.

The PCR ran on 60 Vbeta and 13 Jbeta primers. Data came from immunoSEQ multiplex PCR; TCRdb stores just in-frame clones and leaves some out. Of under 200,000 clones listed, roughly 79% are singletons. Germline assignment: CDR1 SGHAT and CDR2 FQNNGV. Trimming took 4 bases from V and 8 from J; bases not matched to a gene: 11. This CDR3 region has 16 residues. Comments on this clone: The antigen is not known.

This clonotype originated in a woman aged 45 to 65 in good health and CMV-seronegative. Sample: PBMCs. The chain has TRBV11-2 and TRBJ1-1; TRBD1 aligns across 12 bases. CDR3 protein: CASSSSMGQGALEAFF. In DNA form, the CDR3 reads TGTGCCAGCAGCTCTAGTATGGGACAGGGGGCCTTGGAAGCTTTCTTT.